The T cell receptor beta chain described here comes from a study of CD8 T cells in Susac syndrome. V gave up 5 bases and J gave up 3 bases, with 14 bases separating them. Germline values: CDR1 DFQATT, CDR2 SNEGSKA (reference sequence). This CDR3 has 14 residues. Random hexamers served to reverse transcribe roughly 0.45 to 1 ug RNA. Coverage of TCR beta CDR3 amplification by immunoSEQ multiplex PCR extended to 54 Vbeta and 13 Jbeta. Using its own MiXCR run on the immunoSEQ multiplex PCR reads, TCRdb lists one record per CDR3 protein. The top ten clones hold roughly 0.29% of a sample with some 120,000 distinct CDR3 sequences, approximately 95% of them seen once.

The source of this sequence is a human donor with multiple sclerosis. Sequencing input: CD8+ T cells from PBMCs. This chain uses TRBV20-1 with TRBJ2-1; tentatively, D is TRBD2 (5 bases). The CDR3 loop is CSAYRTGSYNEQFF. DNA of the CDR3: TGCAGTGCTTACCGGACGGGAAGCTACAATGAGCAGTTCTTC.